Each of the 5 T cell receptor beta chains below was sequenced from the same sample in a study of blood T cells in healthy people across ages. The use of a sample-barcoded 5' primer and a J-beta primer mix characterized a second PCR of about 7 to 12 cycles. TCRdb reprocessed the 5' RACE reads with MiXCR, giving one entry per CDR3 protein. The sample holds fewer than 700,000 distinct CDR3 sequences; roughly 48% are singletons and the top ten take just under 25%. The sequenced sample was blood. These TCRs come from a man of 80 years or more in good health.

The rearrangement joins TRBV12-3 or TRBV12-4 to TRBJ2-4, with 10 bases that match TRBD1. The CDR3 is made up of 16 amino acids. The ends lost 5 bases at V and 1 base at J; junction bases unmatched: 5. This CDR3 reads CASSPGTGAAKNIQYF. Written as DNA, the CDR3 is TGTGCCAGCAGTCCTGGGACAGGGGCGGCCAAAAACATTCAGTACTTC.

This CDR3 reads CASSLTSFDEQFF. The DNA for the CDR3 is TGTGCCAGCAGTCTTACGAGTTTCGATGAGCAGTTCTTC. The chain uses TRBV27 and TRBJ2-1; no firm D call. V lost 5 bases to trimming and J lost 8 bases, with 13 bases between them. Germline V lookup: CDR1 MNHEY, CDR2 SMNVEV (reference sequence). This CDR3 is built from 13 residues.

The gene calls are TRBV20-1 and TRBJ2-3; D is unclear. Per the germline V gene, CDR1 is DFQATT and CDR2 is SNEGSKA (reference sequence). The ends were cut back, 2 bases at V and 2 bases at J, with 11 bases in the middle. CDR3 length: 14 amino acids. The CDR3 DNA reads as TGCAGTGCTAGACCTATGGCGGTCACAGATACGCAGTATTTT. Translating gives CSARPMAVTDTQYF.

This clonotype was seen more than once but under ten times. The chain employs TRBV7-2 and TRBJ2-3; 9 nucleotides align to TRBD2. The CDR3 covers 15 residues. J was trimmed by 6 bases and V by 7 bases; bases with no gene match: 11. Germline CDR1 reads SGHTA; CDR2 reads FQGNSA. CDR3 in DNA: TGTGCCAGCACCGGGTGGCGGGGGGGCTCGGATACGCAGTATTTT. This translates into CASTGWRGGSDTQYF.

Comment on this clonotype: A much larger clone is a single base away; this may be a read error. The chain recombines TRBV6-1 with TRBJ2-5, with 14 nucleotides matching TRBD2. The CDR3 has 17 residues. V was pared by 5 bases and J by 11 bases, with 16 bases of the junction left unmatched. Per germline, CDR1 MNHNS and CDR2 SASEGT. In DNA, the CDR3 is TGTGCCAGCAGTCGTACTTGGACTAGCGGGAGGAGGAATGAGCAGTACTTC. Amino acids: CASSRTWTSGRRNEQYF.